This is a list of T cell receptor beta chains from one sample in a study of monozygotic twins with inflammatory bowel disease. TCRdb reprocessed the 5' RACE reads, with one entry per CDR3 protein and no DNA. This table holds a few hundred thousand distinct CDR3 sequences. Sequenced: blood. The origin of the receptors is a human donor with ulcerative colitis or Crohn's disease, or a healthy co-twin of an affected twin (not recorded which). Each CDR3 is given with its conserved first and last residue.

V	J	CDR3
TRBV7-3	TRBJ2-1	CASSSIGTSNEQFF
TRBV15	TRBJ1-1	CATSRGGTGKNTEAFF
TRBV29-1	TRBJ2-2	CSVEPLTPGELFF
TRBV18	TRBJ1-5	CASSTTAGEYSNQPQHF
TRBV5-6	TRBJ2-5	CASSLTRTTRAETQYF
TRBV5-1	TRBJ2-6	CASSPTTGSGANVLTF
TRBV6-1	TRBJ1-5	CASSVGTGNSNQPQHF
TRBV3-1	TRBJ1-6	CASSRRTGGNSPLHF
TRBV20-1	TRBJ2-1	CSATDWGGPDNEQFF
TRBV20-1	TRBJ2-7	CSARTGWDEQYF
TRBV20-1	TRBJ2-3	CSATTSALRDTQYF
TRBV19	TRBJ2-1	CASRPKGSGPTPLNEQFF
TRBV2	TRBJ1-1	CASRKEQTNTEAFF
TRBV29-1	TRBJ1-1	CSAGGDRVTFF
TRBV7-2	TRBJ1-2	CASSLVWTGRNGYTF
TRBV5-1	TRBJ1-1	CASKRIVGEVNTEAFF
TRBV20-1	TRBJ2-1	CSARKREGQYDEQFF
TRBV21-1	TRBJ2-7	CAILAGARFSYEQYF
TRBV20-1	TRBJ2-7	CSAKRVSYEQYF
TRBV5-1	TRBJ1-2	CASSLAGDAGYTF
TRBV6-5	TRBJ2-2	CASSYGQGGTGELFF